This TCR beta chain was documented in a study of T cell changes during pregnancy in multiple sclerosis. Profiling relied on immunoSEQ multiplex PCR, and the TCRdb table lists in-frame clones only, not all of them. Of roughly 60,000 clones in the sample, approximately 92% were seen once. Germline trimming cut 3 bases from V and 4 bases from J; bases unmatched to any gene: 9. CDR1 and CDR2 (germline): GTSNPN, SVGIG (reference sequence). The CDR3 spans 16 residues. Here the sequenced sample was peripheral blood, taken in the second trimester of pregnancy. The chain recombines TRBV30 with TRBJ2-3; 11 bases agree with TRBD2. This clonotype was obtained from a female donor with multiple sclerosis, enrolled in a pregnancy study. In DNA, the CDR3 is TGTGCCTGGAGCCCACTAGCGGGAGATCCCGCAGATACGCAGTATTTT. This sequence encodes CAWSPLAGDPADTQYF.